These 5 T cell receptor beta chains were sequenced from one sample in a study of immune cell composition in non-small cell lung cancer. Normal lung sampling was at least 3 cm from the tumour, as distant as possible. Profiling relied on immunoSEQ multiplex PCR, and the TCRdb table lists in-frame clones only, not all of them. The table records 4,000 to 6,000 clones, about two thirds of them present only once. The specimen sequenced was non-adjacent lung tissue. Source of these receptors: a human donor with non-small cell lung cancer.

CDR3 nucleotide sequence: TGTGCCAGCTCACAAGCGGGGGGGCAAGATACGCAGTATTTT. This encodes CASSQAGGQDTQYF. J is TRBJ2-3 and V is TRBV18; 10 bases fit TRBD2. Germline CDR1 reads KGHSH; CDR2 reads LQKENI. The CDR3 extends over 14 amino acids. Trimming at V came to 4 bases and at J to 5 bases, leaving 3 bases not matched to a gene.

The sample holds one count of this clone. This chain connects TRBV7-9 to TRBJ2-7, with TRBD1 identical over 10 bases. Germline V gene lookup returns CDR1 SEHNR and CDR2 FQNEAQ (reference sequence). V lost 3 bases, J lost 4 bases, and 3 bases stayed unmatched. The length of the CDR3 is 14 residues. The CDR3, as DNA: TGTGCCAGCAGCTTCGACAGGGGGCTGTACGAGCAGTACTTC. This sequence encodes CASSFDRGLYEQYF.

V is TRBV5-5 and J is TRBJ1-2; TRBD1 matches at 8 bases. This CDR3 comprises 16 residues. Trimming removed 1 base from V and 5 bases from J; junction bases left unmatched: 10. Germline lookup yields CDR1 SGHKS and CDR2 YYEKEE (reference sequence). As DNA, the CDR3 is TGTGCCAGCAGCTTGTTCTCGATACAGGGGGGATATGGCTACACCTTC. This codes for CASSLFSIQGGYGYTF.

Only a few counts were recorded for this clone. V usage is TRBV11-1 and J usage is TRBJ2-3, with a tentative D call TRBD1 (5 bases). The ends were cut back, 2 bases at V and 0 bases at J, with 15 bases in the middle. Germline V gives CDR1 SGHAT, CDR2 FQDESV (reference sequence). The CDR3 loop spans 17 amino acids. The chain's CDR3 is CASSLNPRALSTDTQYF. The CDR3, as DNA: TGTGCCAGCAGCTTAAATCCCAGGGCCCTTAGCACAGATACGCAGTATTTT.

The chain employs TRBV7-9 and TRBJ2-1; 8 nucleotides line up with TRBD1. Looked up from germline, CDR1 is SEHNR and CDR2 is FQNEAQ (reference sequence). The CDR3 spans 16 residues. Germline trimming cut 4 bases from V and 8 bases from J; bases unmatched to any gene: 13. The CDR3 loop reads CASSSKGQGRRDEQFF. Written as DNA, the CDR3 is TGTGCCAGCAGCTCGAAAGGACAGGGCCGGAGGGATGAGCAGTTCTTC.